The 12 T cell receptor beta chains presented below share a single source sample, sequenced in a study of blood T cell repertoires in COVID-19. The method was immunoSEQ multiplex PCR; TCRdb's version includes in-frame clones alone and lacks a portion of them. The table has about 210,000 clones, approximately 86% seen once; the top ten hold around 1.5%. Sequencing used peripheral blood. All receptors come from a man between 18 and 29 years old with active or convalescent COVID-19.

CDR3 bases: TGTGCCTGGAGTATAGTCGGTGAAGCTTTCTTT. It specifies CAWSIVGEAFF. The genes are TRBV30 and TRBJ1-1; D is unclear. V dropped 2 bases and J dropped 7 bases, with 8 bases sitting between them. The CDR3 loop spans 11 amino acids. Germline CDR1 GTSNPN, CDR2 SVGIG (reference sequence).

The chain couples TRBV29-1 to TRBJ1-2; D gene unclear. Germline CDR1 SQVTM, CDR2 ANQGSEA. V dropped 5 bases and J dropped 7 bases, with 11 bases sitting between them. CDR3 length equals 11 residues. CDR3 sequence (DNA): TGCAGCGTTAATTCAGAGGGTGGCTACACCTTC. As protein: CSVNSEGGYTF.

The chain links TRBV2 to TRBJ1-2, with 10 bases aligning to TRBD1. Germline V gene sequence: CDR1 SNHLY, CDR2 FYNNEI. The V and J ends lost 8 bases and 4 bases, in that order; junction bases with no gene match: 4. The CDR3 covers 13 residues. The CDR3 protein is CASHGTGVYGYTF. CDR3 DNA: TGTGCCAGCCACGGGACAGGGGTCTATGGCTACACCTTC. The full variable domain, completed using reference TRBV2 and TRBJ1-2, is EPEVTQTPSHQVTQMGQEVILRCVPISNHLYFYWYRQILGQKVEFLVSFYNNEISEKSEIFDDQFSVERPDGSNFTLKIRSTKLEDSAMYFCASHGTGVYGYTFGSGTRLTVV.

This clone was picked up a small number of times. The chain carries TRBV11-2 and TRBJ1-1; 10 bases fit TRBD1. V lost 5 bases to trimming and J lost 5 bases; unmatched junction nucleotides: 5. The CDR3 length is 14 residues. Germline V CDR1 and CDR2: SGHAT, FQNNGV. Here the CDR3 reads CASSPTGGGTEAFF. The CDR3 DNA sequence: TGTGCCAGCAGCCCGACAGGGGGCGGAACTGAAGCTTTCTTT.

The chain combines TRBV25-1 with TRBJ2-2, with TRBD1 matching over 8 bases. Germline V gene data show CDR1 as MGHDK and CDR2 as SYGVNS. Germline trimming cut 6 bases from V and 4 bases from J; bases unmatched to any gene: 1. The CDR3 has 13 amino acids. Here the CDR3 reads CASSRGPTGELFF. CDR3 coding DNA: TGTGCCAGCAGCAGGGGGCCCACCGGGGAGCTGTTTTTT. Filled out from reference TRBV25-1 and TRBJ2-2, the complete variable domain reads EADIYQTPRYLVIGTGKKITLECSQTMGHDKMYWYQQDPGMELHLIHYSYGVNSTEKGDLSSESTVSRIRTEHFPLTLESARPSHTSQYLCASSRGPTGELFFGEGSRLTVL.

The chain recombines TRBV2 with TRBJ2-1, with 7 bases lining up with TRBD2. Germline assignment: CDR1 SNHLY and CDR2 FYNNEI. The CDR3 extends over 13 amino acids. Trimming took 8 bases from V and 5 from J; bases not matched to a gene: 6. The CDR3 DNA reads TGTGCCAGCGGGACTACGCGCGACAATGAGCAGTTCTTC. Its translation is CASGTTRDNEQFF.

V usage is TRBV10-3 and J usage is TRBJ2-3; 7 nucleotides match TRBD2. This CDR3 contains 16 residues. Unmatched junction bases numbered 10, after V lost 4 bases and J lost 3 bases. Germline lookup yields CDR1 ENHRY and CDR2 SYGVKD. CDR3: CAISGGGLVGTDTQYF. CDR3 DNA sequence: TGTGCCATCAGTGGGGGCGGACTAGTCGGTACAGATACGCAGTATTTT.

The genes are TRBV19 and TRBJ1-2, with a tentative D call TRBD1 (6 bases). Germline V gene data show CDR1 as LNHDA and CDR2 as SQIVND (reference sequence). The CDR3 length is 14 residues. V gave up 4 bases and J gave up 4 bases, with 13 bases separating them. CDR3 DNA sequence: TGTGCCAGTAGTAGAGGGGGATTACTCTATGGCTACACCTTC. It encodes CASSRGGLLYGYTF. Variable domain in full (rest from reference TRBV19 and TRBJ1-2): DGGITQSPKYLFRKEGQNVTLSCEQNLNHDAMYWYRQDPGQGLRLIYYSQIVNDFQKGDIAEGYSVSREKKESFPLTVTSAQKNPTAFYLCASSRGGLLYGYTFGSGTRLTVV.

The chain has TRBV19 and TRBJ1-2; TRBD1 might be the D (5 bases). Germline CDR1 LNHDA, CDR2 SQIVND (reference sequence). This CDR3 has 16 amino acids. V lost 6 bases and J 2 bases, leaving 19 bases between the germline ends. CDR3 loop: CASSPPRGSLNYGYTF. The CDR3 DNA reads as TGTGCCAGTAGCCCACCTAGGGGCAGCCTGAACTATGGCTACACCTTC. Full variable domain (remainder filled in from reference TRBV19 and TRBJ1-2): DGGITQSPKYLFRKEGQNVTLSCEQNLNHDAMYWYRQDPGQGLRLIYYSQIVNDFQKGDIAEGYSVSREKKESFPLTVTSAQKNPTAFYLCASSPPRGSLNYGYTFGSGTRLTVV.

The chain carries TRBV24-1 and TRBJ1-1, with 8 bases fitting TRBD1. The CDR3 runs 14 residues. The V and J ends lost 4 bases and 11 bases, in that order; junction bases with no gene match: 11. Germline V gene data show CDR1 as KGHDR and CDR2 as SFDVKD. Here the CDR3 reads CATSDTTGEEKAFF. CDR3 coding DNA: TGTGCCACCAGTGACACGACAGGGGAGGAAAAGGCTTTCTTT.

This clone was seen more than once but under ten times. V is TRBV18 and J is TRBJ1-3; 8 positions match TRBD1. The germline CDR1 and CDR2 sequences are KGHSH and LQKENI. V dropped 0 bases and J dropped 2; count of bases not matched to a gene: 6. The CDR3 loop spans 17 amino acids. The CDR3 reads CASSPPRTGLAGNTIYF. The CDR3 DNA is TGTGCCAGCTCACCACCGAGGACAGGGCTCGCTGGAAACACCATATATTTT.

This chain uses TRBV7-8 with TRBJ2-1, with D possibly TRBD1 on 7 matching bases. The germline CDR1 and CDR2 sequences are SGHVS and FQNEAQ. V was shortened by 1 base and J by 7 bases, with 11 bases between the two germline ends. The CDR3 length is 14 residues. CDR3 sequence: CASSLGPGGNEQFF. The DNA of the CDR3 is TGTGCCAGCAGCTTAGGCCCAGGGGGGAATGAGCAGTTCTTC.